This TCR beta chain was captured in a study of T-cell reconstitution after alpha-beta-depleted transplantation in children. Worth noting for this clonotype: Antigen: not known. A much larger clone lies one base from this, so it may be a read error.

For TCRbeta, the library was prepared with unique molecular identifiers. Using its own MiXCR run on the PCR reads, TCRdb lists one record per CDR3 protein. This repertoire shows almost 500,000 distinct CDR3 sequences, 8% to 11% found once; its top ten account for roughly 2%. Study results and limitations: It was reported that alpha-beta T cells came from several hundred expanded graft clones (about two months after transplant). Newly generated T cells supplied most T-cell counts and diversity one year post-transplant. Elevated TCRbeta diversity at day 60 was traced, in some patients, to surviving recipient T cells and thymic progenitors.

This CDR3 region has 14 residues. Germline lookup yields CDR1 MNHNS and CDR2 SASEGT. The clonotype comes from a child under 10 years old with inherited bone marrow failure, due to receive a stem cell transplant. This chain joins TRBV6-1 and TRBJ2-2, with 7 positions matching TRBD2. The source material was PBMCs, sampled before TCRalphabeta/CD19-depleted stem cell transplant. CDR3: CASTISGGRGGLFF. The DNA of the CDR3 is TGTGCCAGCACCATCTCGGGAGGACGCGGGGGGCTGTTTTTT.